The clone carrying this T cell receptor (beta chain) turned up a few times. Its specificity is not known. 60 Vbeta and 13 Jbeta primers were used in PCR. TCRdb keeps only in-frame clones here, not all; method: immunoSEQ multiplex PCR. The table records under 150,000 clones, roughly three quarters of them present only once. This entry belongs to a study of cytomegalovirus exposure and HLA in healthy donors. General observations from the study: In a later analysis, TCR beta V- and J-gene trimming was associated with a missense DCLRE1C variant. Available immune exposure information covered CMV serostatus only. Reports indicate that TCR beta sequences accurately predicted the HLA-A and HLA-B alleles of most subjects. Earlier analysis found most TCR beta V segments productive about 90% or about 30% of the time.

V lost 2 bases and J lost 2, with 9 bases in between. The CDR3 consists of 14 residues. Germline V gives CDR1 SGHVS, CDR2 FNYEAQ. The clonotype originates from a woman aged 40-49 years in good health and CMV-seronegative. The chain combines TRBV7-6 with TRBJ1-2, with D maybe TRBD1 (6 bases). Sequenced material: PBMCs. The CDR3 protein is CASSLPGQNYGYTF. The CDR3 nucleotides are TGTGCCAGCAGCTTACCCGGACAGAACTATGGCTACACCTTC.